These 8 T cell receptor beta chains came from one sample sequenced in a study of blood T cell repertoires in COVID-19. The data were produced by immunoSEQ multiplex PCR, yet TCRdb's version contains in-frame clones alone and is incomplete. The repertoire holds some 140,000 clones, with 87% as singletons. Sequenced sample: peripheral blood. Receptor source: a man in his fifties with active COVID-19.

The V gene is TRBV6-5, the J gene TRBJ1-2, with TRBD1 as a possible D gene (6 bases). The CDR3 covers 13 residues. The V end lost 7 bases, the J end lost 6 bases, and 15 bases lay between the germline ends. Germline V gene data show CDR1 as MNHEY and CDR2 as SVGAGI. CDR3 amino acids: CASTDGGQHGYTF. The CDR3 nucleotides are TGTGCCAGCACCGATGGGGGACAACATGGCTACACCTTC.

The rearrangement links TRBV6-5 to TRBJ2-7, with D possibly being TRBD2 (6 bases). This CDR3 region has 13 residues. Trimming removed 0 bases from V and 6 bases from J, with 9 bases in between. Per germline, CDR1 MNHEY and CDR2 SVGAGI. CDR3 bases: TGTGCCAGCAGTTACTCGGGACTGACCGAGCAGTACTTC. Translation gives CASSYSGLTEQYF.

This sequence joins TRBV18 and TRBJ2-7; 9 positions agree with TRBD1. Germline lookup yields CDR1 KGHSH and CDR2 LQKENI. The length of the CDR3 is 16 residues. V shed 3 bases, J shed 4 bases, and the junction held 10 bases outside the gene matches. The CDR3 DNA is TGTGCCAGCTCACCCACCACAGGGACAGGGTTGTACGAGCAGTACTTC. It translates to CASSPTTGTGLYEQYF.

This chain connects TRBV2 to TRBJ2-3; tentatively, D is TRBD2 (6 bases). Germline V CDR1 and CDR2: SNHLY, FYNNEI. The CDR3 runs to 15 residues. V shed 5 bases and J shed 0 bases, with 12 bases lying between them. As DNA, the CDR3 is TGTGCCAGCAGTCAGGGTGGGACTAGCACAGATACGCAGTATTTT. Translating it yields CASSQGGTSTDTQYF.

The CDR3, as DNA: TGTGCCAGCAGTGAATCAGGGGACAGGGGGCAGAACTATGGCTACACCTTC. This gives the protein CASSESGDRGQNYGYTF. This chain connects TRBV25-1 to TRBJ1-2, with 12 bases identical to TRBD1. The length of the CDR3 is 17 residues. CDR1 and CDR2 from the germline V gene are MGHDK and SYGVNS. Trimming took 1 base from V and 2 from J; bases not matched to a gene: 5.

The chain combines TRBV3-1 (or the pseudogene TRBV3-2) with TRBJ1-3; D is ambiguous. The V end lost 3 bases, the J end lost 16 bases, and 19 bases lay between the germline ends. This CDR3 is built from 13 residues. Looked up from germline, CDR1 is LGHDT and CDR2 is YNNKEL (reference sequence). CDR3 protein: CASSQGGKPSFYF. The CDR3 nucleotides are TGTGCCAGCAGCCAGGGCGGGAAGCCGTCTTTTTATTTT.

The V and J genes are TRBV7-2 and TRBJ2-3; unclear D gene. Trimming pared 1 base from V and 2 bases from J, leaving 7 bases between. CDR3 length: 14 residues. CDR1 SGHTA and CDR2 FQGNSA come from the germline V gene. CDR3 in amino acids: CASSLGGNTDTQYF. In DNA, the CDR3 is TGTGCCAGCAGCTTAGGAGGAAACACAGATACGCAGTATTTT.

The CDR3 loop is CASSSRTSGGLYEQYF. The CDR3 DNA sequence: TGTGCCAGCAGCTCCCGGACTAGCGGGGGCCTCTACGAGCAGTACTTC. The gene calls are TRBV3-1 (or the pseudogene TRBV3-2) and TRBJ2-7, with TRBD2 matching over 13 bases. Germline CDR1 reads LGHDT; CDR2 reads YNNKEL (reference sequence). This CDR3 comprises 16 residues. The J segment lost 3 bases and the V segment lost 5 bases, leaving 7 bases of the junction unmatched.